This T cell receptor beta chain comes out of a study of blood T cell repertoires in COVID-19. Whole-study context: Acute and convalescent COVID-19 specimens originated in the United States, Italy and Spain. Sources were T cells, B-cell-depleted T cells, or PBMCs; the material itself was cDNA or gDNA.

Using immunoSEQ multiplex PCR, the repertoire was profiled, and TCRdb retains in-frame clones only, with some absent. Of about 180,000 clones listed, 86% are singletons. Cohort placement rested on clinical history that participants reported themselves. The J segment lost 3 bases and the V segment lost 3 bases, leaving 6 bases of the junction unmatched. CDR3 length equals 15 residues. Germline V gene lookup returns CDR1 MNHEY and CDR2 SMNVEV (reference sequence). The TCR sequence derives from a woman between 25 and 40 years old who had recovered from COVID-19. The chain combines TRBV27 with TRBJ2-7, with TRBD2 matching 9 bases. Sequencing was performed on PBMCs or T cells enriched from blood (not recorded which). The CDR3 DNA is TGTGCCAGCAGTTTCTACACGACTAGCGGCTACGAGCAGTACTTC. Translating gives CASSFYTTSGYEQYF.